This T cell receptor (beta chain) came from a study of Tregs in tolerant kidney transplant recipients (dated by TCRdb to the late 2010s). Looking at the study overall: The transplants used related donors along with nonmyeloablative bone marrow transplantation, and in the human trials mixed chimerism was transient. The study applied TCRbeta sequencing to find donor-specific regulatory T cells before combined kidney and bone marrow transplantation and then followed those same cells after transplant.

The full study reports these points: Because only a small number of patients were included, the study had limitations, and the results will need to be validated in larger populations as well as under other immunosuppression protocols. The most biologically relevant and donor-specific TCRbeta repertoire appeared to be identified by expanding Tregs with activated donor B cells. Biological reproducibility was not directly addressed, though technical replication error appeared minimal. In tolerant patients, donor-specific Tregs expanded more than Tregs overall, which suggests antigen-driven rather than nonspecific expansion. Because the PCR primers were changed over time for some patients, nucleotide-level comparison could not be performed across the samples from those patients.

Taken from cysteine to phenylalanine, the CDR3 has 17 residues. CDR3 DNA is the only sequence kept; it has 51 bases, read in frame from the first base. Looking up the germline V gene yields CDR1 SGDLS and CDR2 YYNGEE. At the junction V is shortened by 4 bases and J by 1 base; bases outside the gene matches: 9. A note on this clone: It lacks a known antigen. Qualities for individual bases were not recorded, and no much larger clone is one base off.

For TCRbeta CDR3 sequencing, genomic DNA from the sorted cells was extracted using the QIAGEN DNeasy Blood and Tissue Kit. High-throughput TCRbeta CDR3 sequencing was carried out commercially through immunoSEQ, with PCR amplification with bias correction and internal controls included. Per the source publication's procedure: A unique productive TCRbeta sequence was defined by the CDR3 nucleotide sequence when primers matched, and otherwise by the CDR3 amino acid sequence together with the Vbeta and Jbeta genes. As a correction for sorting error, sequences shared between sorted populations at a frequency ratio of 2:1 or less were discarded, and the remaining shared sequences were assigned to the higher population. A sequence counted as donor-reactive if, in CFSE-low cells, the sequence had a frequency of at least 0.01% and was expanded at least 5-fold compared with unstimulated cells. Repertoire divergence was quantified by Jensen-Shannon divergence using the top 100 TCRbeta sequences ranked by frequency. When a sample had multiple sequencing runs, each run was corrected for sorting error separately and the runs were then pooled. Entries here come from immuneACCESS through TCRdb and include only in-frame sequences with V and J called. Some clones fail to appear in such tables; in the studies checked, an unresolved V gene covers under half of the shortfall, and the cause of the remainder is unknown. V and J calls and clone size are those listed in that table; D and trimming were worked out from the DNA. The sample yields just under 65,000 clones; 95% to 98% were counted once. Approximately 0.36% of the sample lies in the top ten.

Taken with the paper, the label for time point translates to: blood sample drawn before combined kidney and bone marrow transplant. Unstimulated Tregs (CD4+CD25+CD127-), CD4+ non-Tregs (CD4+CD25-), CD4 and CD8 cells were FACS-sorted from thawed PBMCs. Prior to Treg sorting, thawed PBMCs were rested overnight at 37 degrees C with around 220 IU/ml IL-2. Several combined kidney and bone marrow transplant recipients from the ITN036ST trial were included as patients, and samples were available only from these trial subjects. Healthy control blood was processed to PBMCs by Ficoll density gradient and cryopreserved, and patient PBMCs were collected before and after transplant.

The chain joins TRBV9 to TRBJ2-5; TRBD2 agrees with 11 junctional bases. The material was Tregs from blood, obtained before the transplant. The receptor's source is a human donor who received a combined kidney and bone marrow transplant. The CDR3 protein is CASSLGSSGRIQETQYF. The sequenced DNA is TGTGCCAGCAGCTTGGGATCTAGCGGGAGGATCCAAGAGACCCAGTACTTC. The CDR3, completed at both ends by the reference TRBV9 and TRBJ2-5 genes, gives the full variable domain DSGVTQTPKHLITATGQRVTLRCSPRSGDLSVYWYQQSLDQGLQFLIQYYNGEERAKGNILERFSAQQFPDLHSELNLSSLELGDSALYFCASSLGSSGRIQETQYFGPGTRLLVL.